The 31 T cell receptor beta chains below were found in one sample sequenced in a study of blood T cell repertoires in COVID-19. Some clones are missing from TCRdb's copy, which holds only in-frame ones; the method was immunoSEQ multiplex PCR. The sample has fewer than 500,000 clones; roughly nine tenths are singletons. Sequenced: PBMCs or T cells enriched from blood (not recorded which). The source is a woman between 18 and 29 years old with acute COVID-19.

This chain uses TRBV5-1 with TRBJ1-3, with D tentatively TRBD1 (5 bases). CDR1 and CDR2 (germline): SGHRS, YFSETQ. CDR3 length: 13 residues. The V gene lost 5 bases and the J gene lost 2 bases, with 8 bases spanning the gap. The CDR3 DNA reads as TGCGCCAGCAGGTTAGGGGCTGGAAACACCATATATTTT. Translating gives CASRLGAGNTIYF.

The V and J genes are TRBV5-1 and TRBJ1-5; 7 nucleotides match TRBD1. Germline values: CDR1 SGHRS, CDR2 YFSETQ. V dropped 4 bases and J dropped 0; count of bases not matched to a gene: 19. The CDR3 is made up of 20 amino acids. CDR3 DNA sequence: TGCGCCAGCAGCCCCCCCCTCGGGACAGCGACGCAGCATAGCAATCAGCCCCAGCATTTT. Translation gives CASSPPLGTATQHSNQPQHF.

The chain employs TRBV19 and TRBJ1-1, with 12 bases matching TRBD1. The length of the CDR3 is 16 residues. The trim removed 5 bases at V and 6 bases at J, leaving 10 bases unmatched. Germline CDR1 and CDR2: LNHDA and SQIVND (reference sequence). The CDR3 coding sequence is TGTGCCAGTAGTTTCCCACCGGGACAGGGGGCGGCTGAAGCTTTCTTT. Protein product: CASSFPPGQGAAEAFF.

V usage is TRBV18 and J usage is TRBJ2-2; D is undetermined. V lost 1 base and J lost 0, with 9 bases in between. CDR1 is KGHSH and CDR2 is LQKENI in the germline V gene. The CDR3 extends over 16 amino acids. CDR3 bases: TGTGCCAGCTCACCACGTTTACCTACGAACACCGGGGAGCTGTTTTTT. Amino acids: CASSPRLPTNTGELFF. Together with reference TRBV18 and TRBJ2-2, the CDR3 gives the full variable domain: NAGVMQNPRHLVRRRGQEARLRCSPMKGHSHVYWYRQLPEEGLKFMVYLQKENIIDESGMPKERFSAEFPKEGPSILRIQQVVRGDSAAYFCASSPRLPTNTGELFFGEGSRLTVL.

The chain carries TRBV10-3 and TRBJ1-2; perhaps TRBD1 as D (6 bases). The CDR3 is 12 amino acids. Germline V CDR1 and CDR2: ENHRY, SYGVKD. Trimming took 4 bases from V and 3 from J, leaving 6 bases between them. CDR3 sequence: CAISGTDYGYTF. CDR3 DNA: TGTGCCATCAGTGGGACAGACTATGGCTACACCTTC.

V and J are TRBV5-8 and TRBJ1-4; TRBD1 agrees at 7 bases. CDR3 length equals 15 residues. J was trimmed by 2 bases and V by 4 bases; bases with no gene match: 5. Germline CDR1 and CDR2: SGHTS and YDEGEE. This CDR3 reads CASSQPGQTNEKLFF. For the CDR3, the DNA is TGTGCCAGCAGCCAGCCGGGACAGACTAATGAAAAACTGTTTTTT.

This clone occurred a few times. The J gene is TRBJ1-4, the V gene TRBV6-5; tentatively, D is TRBD1 (6 bases). V was cut by 8 bases and J by 3 bases, with 13 bases left in between. CDR1 is MNHEY, CDR2 SVGAGI, per germline. The CDR3 is 14 residues long. As DNA, the CDR3 is TGTGCCAGCTTTGACAGGCGAGCTAATGAAAAACTGTTTTTT. Protein sequence: CASFDRRANEKLFF.

CDR3 amino acids: CASSVVGQGKNTIYF. For the CDR3, the DNA is TGTGCCAGCAGCGTAGTTGGACAGGGTAAAAACACCATATATTTT. The chain couples TRBV9 to TRBJ1-3; 8 positions match TRBD1. The CDR3 contains 15 residues. CDR1 and CDR2 (germline): SGDLS, YYNGEE. The V and J ends lost 0 bases and 6 bases, in that order; junction bases with no gene match: 5.

The V and J genes are TRBV9 and TRBJ2-3; 12 positions agree with TRBD2. CDR1 and CDR2 (germline): SGDLS, YYNGEE. The junction had 3 bases not matched to a gene; V was cut back by 0 bases and J by 1 base. The CDR3 is 17 amino acids. For the CDR3, the DNA is TGTGCCAGCAGCGTAGCGACTAGCGGGAGTGGCACAGATACGCAGTATTTT. This encodes CASSVATSGSGTDTQYF. The entire variable domain, with the rest obtained from reference TRBV9 and TRBJ2-3, is as follows: DSGVTQTPKHLITATGQRVTLRCSPRSGDLSVYWYQQSLDQGLQFLIQYYNGEERAKGNILERFSAQQFPDLHSELNLSSLELGDSALYFCASSVATSGSGTDTQYFGPGTRLTVL.

This clone was seen only once. The chain is built from TRBV5-6 and TRBJ1-2; 12 bases fit TRBD1. J gave up 10 bases and V 3 bases, and 22 bases lay outside the gene matches. The CDR3 loop spans 19 amino acids. Germline-derived CDR1 and CDR2 are SGHDT and YYEEEE. Here the CDR3 reads CASSSRNPWGQGARKVYTF. DNA of the CDR3: TGTGCCAGCAGCTCCAGAAACCCCTGGGGACAGGGGGCGCGGAAGGTCTACACCTTC.

This chain uses TRBV18 with TRBJ1-5; D unresolved. In germline, CDR1 is KGHSH, CDR2 LQKENI. The V gene lost 1 base and the J gene lost 0 bases, with 16 bases spanning the gap. CDR3 size: 18 residues. CDR3 sequence: CASSPRTVVRNSNQPQHF. CDR3 nucleotides: TGTGCCAGCTCACCACGAACGGTCGTTAGAAATAGCAATCAGCCCCAGCATTTT.

The CDR3 nucleotides are TGTGCCAGCAGCTTAGCGCCCGACAGGGCAACTAATGAAAAACTGTTTTTT. Its protein product is CASSLAPDRATNEKLFF. The chain recombines TRBV7-8 with TRBJ1-4; TRBD1 aligns across 7 bases. This CDR3 has 17 amino acids. Germline V gene data show CDR1 as SGHVS and CDR2 as FQNEAQ. After removal of 0 bases from V and 0 bases from J, the junction contained 4 bases not matched to a gene.

The V call is TRBV30, the J call TRBJ1-2; 7 nucleotides line up with TRBD1. Germline-derived CDR1 and CDR2 are GTSNPN and SVGIG (reference sequence). This CDR3 has 14 amino acids. Losses at the gene ends were 0 bases for V and 4 bases for J; bases not matched to a gene: 5. The CDR3 loop reads CAWSVGGFSYGYTF. In nucleotides, the CDR3 is TGTGCCTGGAGTGTAGGGGGCTTTAGCTATGGCTACACCTTC. The entire variable domain, with the rest obtained from reference TRBV30 and TRBJ1-2, is as follows: SQTIHQWPATLVQPVGSPLSLECTVEGTSNPNLYWYRQAAGRGLQLLFYSVGIGQISSEVPQNLSASRPQDRQFILSSKKLLLSDSGFYLCAWSVGGFSYGYTFGSGTRLTVV.

The rearrangement links TRBV19 to TRBJ2-7; TRBD1 matches at 9 bases. Per the germline V gene, CDR1 is LNHDA and CDR2 is SQIVND (reference sequence). Trimming cost V 9 bases and J 7 bases; bases outside gene matches: 16. CDR3 length: 15 amino acids. CDR3 coding DNA: TGTGCCAGACTACGTGTGGGACAGGGAGTCTGGGAGCAGTACTTC. Protein product: CARLRVGQGVWEQYF.

This sequence joins TRBV3-1 (or the pseudogene TRBV3-2) and TRBJ2-5; 10 bases agree with TRBD2. V gave up 4 bases and J gave up 2 bases; unmatched junction bases: 4. The CDR3 is 15 amino acids. Germline lookup yields CDR1 LGHDT and CDR2 YNNKEL (reference sequence). CDR3 nucleotide sequence: TGTGCCAGCAGCCGCGGACTAGCGGCACAAGAGACCCAGTACTTC. Translating gives CASSRGLAAQETQYF.

The genes are TRBV2 and TRBJ1-1, with D uncertain. The CDR3 extends over 18 amino acids. The V end was cut by 2 bases, the J end by 3 bases, with 22 bases between. Germline CDR1 SNHLY, CDR2 FYNNEI. The CDR3 DNA reads as TGTGCCAGCAGTGAAACTTACCCGACTTCCTTATGGGACACTGAAGCTTTCTTT. It translates to CASSETYPTSLWDTEAFF.

This clone was picked up one time. This chain joins TRBV6-1 and TRBJ1-6; a possible D gene is TRBD1 (5 bases). CDR1 is MNHNS and CDR2 is SASEGT in the germline V gene. The CDR3 runs to 18 residues. The V end was cut by 3 bases, the J end by 6 bases, with 21 bases between. The CDR3 DNA is TGTGCCAGCAGTGATAAAGTTGGCTCGGGGGTACGTAATTCACCCCTCCACTTT. The encoded protein is CASSDKVGSGVRNSPLHF.

The chain links TRBV6-5 to TRBJ1-5; possibly TRBD1 for D (5 bases). V gave up 2 bases and J gave up 3 bases, with 8 bases separating them. Germline CDR1 MNHEY, CDR2 SVGAGI. CDR3 length: 14 amino acids. The CDR3 loop is CASSYRGLNQPQHF. The CDR3 coding sequence is TGTGCCAGCAGTTACCGGGGACTCAATCAGCCCCAGCATTTT.

DNA for the CDR3: TGTGCCAGCAGTTTATTGACGAGCGGGACGGATACCTACGAGCAGTACTTC. The encoded protein is CASSLLTSGTDTYEQYF. This chain uses TRBV27 with TRBJ2-7; TRBD2 matches 7 bases. This CDR3 has 17 residues. Germline assignment: CDR1 MNHEY and CDR2 SMNVEV (reference sequence). Trimming removed 1 base from V and 2 bases from J; junction bases left unmatched: 11.

The chain links TRBV5-1 to TRBJ1-2; tentatively, D is TRBD1 (5 bases). This CDR3 comprises 13 residues. CDR1 and CDR2 (germline): SGHRS, YFSETQ. V dropped 0 bases and J dropped 3 bases, with 6 bases sitting between them. The CDR3 nucleotides are TGCGCCAGCAGCTTGGGACAGTACTATGGCTACACCTTC. Translating it yields CASSLGQYYGYTF.

DNA of the CDR3: TGTGCCAGTGGAGATTATGGCTACACCTTC. It specifies CASGDYGYTF. The genes are TRBV3-1 (or the pseudogene TRBV3-2) and TRBJ1-2; the D is unclear. Germline V CDR1 and CDR2: LGHDT, YNNKEL (reference sequence). The length of the CDR3 is 10 residues. Between the trimmed V and J ends, which lost 9 bases and 5 bases, there was a span of 7 bases.

J is TRBJ1-3 and V is TRBV5-6; TRBD1 matches at 7 bases. CDR3 length: 15 residues. The germline V gene has CDR1 SGHDT and CDR2 YYEEEE. V lost 3 bases and J lost 2; bases outside the gene matches: 5. The CDR3 DNA reads as TGTGCCAGCAGCTCAACTCAGGGGGCTGGAAACACCATATATTTT. Its translation: CASSSTQGAGNTIYF.

The chain combines TRBV7-8 with TRBJ1-2; a possible D gene is TRBD1 (5 bases). The germline CDR1 and CDR2 sequences are SGHVS and FQNEAQ. The CDR3 covers 17 residues. V gave up 2 bases and J gave up 4 bases, with 20 bases separating them. The CDR3 nucleotides read TGTGCCAGCAGCTTAACTGGTGGAAGTCAGGGAAGCTATGGCTACACCTTC. As protein: CASSLTGGSQGSYGYTF.

The chain employs TRBV7-2 and TRBJ2-3, with 11 bases aligning to TRBD2. CDR1 is SGHTA and CDR2 is FQGNSA in the germline V gene. V was clipped by 5 bases and J by 5 bases; unmatched bases: 12. This CDR3 is built from 17 residues. CDR3 in amino acids: CASSPATSGVAIDTQYF. The CDR3 nucleotides read TGTGCCAGCAGCCCGGCGACTAGCGGGGTTGCGATAGATACGCAGTATTTT.

This clone showed up just once. The chain is built from TRBV11-2 and TRBJ2-7; D remains unclear. The CDR3 is made up of 12 amino acids. V lost 6 bases, J lost 5 bases, and 11 bases lay in between. CDR1 is SGHAT, CDR2 FQNNGV, per germline. The CDR3 protein is CASSQTYDEQYF. CDR3 nucleotides: TGTGCCAGCAGTCAAACCTATGACGAGCAGTACTTC.

This sequence joins TRBV7-9 and TRBJ2-1, with TRBD2 matching 10 bases. CDR1 is SEHNR, CDR2 FQNEAQ, per germline (reference sequence). Trimming took 5 bases from V and 4 from J; bases not matched to a gene: 8. There are 16 residues in the CDR3. The CDR3 nucleotides read TGTGCCAGCAGCGTCCCACTAGCGGGGATATACAATGAGCAGTTCTTC. Protein product: CASSVPLAGIYNEQFF. The variable domain in full, completed from reference TRBV7-9 and TRBJ2-1, reads DTGVSQNPRHKITKRGQNVTFRCDPISEHNRLYWYRQTLGQGPEFLTYFQNEAQLEKSRLLSDRFSAERPKGSFSTLEIQRTEQGDSAMYLCASSVPLAGIYNEQFFGPGTRLTVL.

The V gene is TRBV7-2, the J gene TRBJ1-5; no firm D call. In germline, CDR1 is SGHTA, CDR2 FQGNSA. This CDR3 has 13 amino acids. Trimming shortened V by 1 base and J by 4 bases, and 5 bases separated the two germline ends. CDR3 sequence reads: CASSLGPNQPQHF. The CDR3 DNA sequence: TGTGCCAGCAGCTTAGGTCCTAATCAGCCCCAGCATTTT.

This clone appeared a few times. This chain connects TRBV23-1 to TRBJ2-2, with TRBD2 matching over 11 bases. TRBV23-1 carries the ORF label, with uncertain function. V dropped 4 bases and J dropped 0; count of bases not matched to a gene: 4. The CDR3 loop spans 17 amino acids. The CDR3 DNA reads TGCGCCAGCAGTCCTGTTAGCGGGGGGGCGAACACCGGGGAGCTGTTTTTT. Its protein product is CASSPVSGGANTGELFF.

V and J are TRBV7-2 and TRBJ1-6; D is ambiguous. The CDR3 is 16 amino acids. CDR1 is SGHTA, CDR2 FQGNSA, per germline. The V end was cut by 4 bases, the J end by 5 bases, with 15 bases between. The CDR3, as DNA: TGTGCCAGCAGCTCGGAATCGACGGGAAATAATTCACCCCTCCACTTT. Encoded protein: CASSSESTGNNSPLHF.

The gene calls are TRBV5-8 and TRBJ2-7; D unresolved. The ends were cut back, 4 bases at V and 5 bases at J, with 13 bases in the middle. Germline CDR1 reads SGHTS; CDR2 reads YDEGEE. This CDR3 is built from 13 residues. CDR3 region: CASSEGLGDEQYF. CDR3 bases: TGTGCCAGCAGCGAAGGATTGGGCGACGAGCAGTACTTC.

The rearrangement joins TRBV5-6 to TRBJ1-2; D is uncertain. The length of the CDR3 is 11 residues. CDR1 SGHDT and CDR2 YYEEEE come from the germline V gene. V lost 4 bases, J lost 4 bases, and 5 bases lay in between. CDR3 sequence reads: CASSPGYGYTF. CDR3 nucleotide sequence: TGTGCCAGCAGCCCAGGCTATGGCTACACCTTC.